This T cell receptor beta chain was documented in a study of metastatic and nonmetastatic thyroid tumors. Study context: The study looked at repertoires side by side in blood and in tumor or nodule tissue from malignant and benign thyroid patients.

This clone was detected ten times or more. The target antigen is unknown. Study-wide points: Reportedly, malignant thyroid tumors had significantly higher TCR beta diversity than benign nodules, in blood and tumor.

Before thyroid surgery, none of the patients had received any treatment. Trimming took off 5 bases at V and 6 bases at J, with 14 bases between the two ends. Looked up from germline, CDR1 is MRHNA and CDR2 is SNTAGT. The CDR3 loop spans 14 amino acids. In the original workflow: CDR3 differences across clinicopathological groups were used to build a distant-metastasis classifier for papillary thyroid cancer. TCRdb re-called the PCR reads with MiXCR. These V and J calls derive from TCRdb rather than the authors' analysis. The sample gives roughly 9,500 clones, around 29% of which show up once; under 25% is in the top ten.

This clonotype originated in a female donor with papillary thyroid cancer or a benign thyroid nodule (not recorded which). Some clones in this sample may be carry-over from other donors' samples. The sample consisted of tumor tissue. The gene calls are TRBV6-4 and TRBJ2-1, with D tentatively TRBD1 (6 bases). Written as DNA, the CDR3 is TGTGCCAGCAGTCCCGGACAAGGGGGCAATGAGCAGTTCTTC. It specifies CASSPGQGGNEQFF.